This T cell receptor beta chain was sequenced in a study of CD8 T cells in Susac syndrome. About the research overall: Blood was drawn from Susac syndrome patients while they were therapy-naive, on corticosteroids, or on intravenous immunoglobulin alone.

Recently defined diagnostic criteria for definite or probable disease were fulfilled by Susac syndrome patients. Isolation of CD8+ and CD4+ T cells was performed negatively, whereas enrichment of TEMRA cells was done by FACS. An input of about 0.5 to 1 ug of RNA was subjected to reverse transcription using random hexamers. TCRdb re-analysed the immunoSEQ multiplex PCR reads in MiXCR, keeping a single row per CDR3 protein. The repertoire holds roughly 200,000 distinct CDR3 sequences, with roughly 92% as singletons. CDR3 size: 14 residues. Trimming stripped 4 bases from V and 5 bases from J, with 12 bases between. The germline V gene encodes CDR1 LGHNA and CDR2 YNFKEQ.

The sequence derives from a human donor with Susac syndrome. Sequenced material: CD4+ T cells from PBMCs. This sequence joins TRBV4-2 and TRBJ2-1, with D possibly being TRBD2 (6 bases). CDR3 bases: TGTGCCAGCAGCCGGACGGGGGACGACAATGAGCAGTTCTTC. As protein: CASSRTGDDNEQFF.